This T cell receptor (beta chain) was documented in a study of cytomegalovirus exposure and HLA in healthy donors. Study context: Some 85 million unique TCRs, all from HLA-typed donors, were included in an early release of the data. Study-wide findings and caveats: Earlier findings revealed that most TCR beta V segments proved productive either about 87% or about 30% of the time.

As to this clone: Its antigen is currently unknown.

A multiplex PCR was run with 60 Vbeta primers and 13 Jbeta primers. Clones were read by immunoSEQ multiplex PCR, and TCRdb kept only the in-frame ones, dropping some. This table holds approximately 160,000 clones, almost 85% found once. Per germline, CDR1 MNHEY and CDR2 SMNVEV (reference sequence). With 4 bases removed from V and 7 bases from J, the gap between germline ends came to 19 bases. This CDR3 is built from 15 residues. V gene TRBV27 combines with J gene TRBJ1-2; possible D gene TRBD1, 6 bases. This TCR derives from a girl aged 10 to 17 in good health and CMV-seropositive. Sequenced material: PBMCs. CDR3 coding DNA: TGTGCCAGCAGTTCCTATGTACAGGGTCCGGGTGGCTACACCTTC. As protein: CASSSYVQGPGGYTF.